This TCR beta chain stems from a study of regulatory T cells in long-lasting Graves disease. Arm-PCR of CDR3 regions with iRepertoire HTBI primers generated TCR beta libraries. Using its own MiXCR run on the multiplex PCR reads, TCRdb lists one record per CDR3 protein. The sample lists some 470,000 distinct CDR3 sequences, 20% to 25% occurring once. The CDR3 is 15 residues long. The J segment lost 2 bases and the V segment lost 3 bases, leaving 4 bases of the junction unmatched. CDR1 is LNHDA and CDR2 is SQIVND in the germline V gene (reference sequence). Time point: persistent/refractory GD, antithyroid drugs over 5 years with positive TRAb. PBMC-derived RNA was used for the TCR library.

The rearrangement joins TRBV19 to TRBJ2-1, with 7 bases that match TRBD2. The input for sequencing was peripheral blood mononuclear cells (PBMCs), taken when the disease was refractory, from a patient treated with antithyroid drugs. The sequence was collected from a female donor with Graves disease. The CDR3 here is CASSIRREPYNEQFF. As DNA, the CDR3 is TGTGCCAGTAGTATTCGGCGGGAGCCCTACAATGAGCAGTTCTTC.